The rows below give T cell receptor beta chains drawn from one sample of a study of cytomegalovirus exposure and HLA in healthy donors. Measured with immunoSEQ multiplex PCR; TCRdb has only the in-frame clones, and not every one. Here the sample spans 65,000 to 95,000 clones, less than 85% being singletons. The specimen was PBMCs. Receptors were obtained from a human donor in good health. The CDR3 runs from the conserved cysteine through the conserved F or W. A D gene is named only where the DNA matches it firmly. Rows give clone size only sometimes, using once, few, many, or a class for an expanded clone.

d_call j_call v_call clone_size cdr3_aa cdr3_nt
TRBD2 TRBJ2-7 TRBV6-5 once CASSYRRGGSYEQYF TGTGCCAGCAGTTACAGGCGGGGGGGATCCTACGAGCAGTACTTC
TRBD1 TRBJ1-1 TRBV18 NA CASSWTGGVVPEAFF TGTGCCAGCTCATGGACAGGGGGCGTCGTACCTGAAGCTTTCTTT
TRBD1 TRBJ1-2 TRBV25-1 NA CASRGAGGSGGYPF TGTGCCAGCAGGGGGGCAGGGGGTAGCGGGGGCTACCCCTTC
TRBD1 TRBJ1-5 TRBV5-1 few CASSLTGTGSNQPQNF TGCGCCAGCAGCCTGACCGGGACAGGGAGCAATCAGCCCCAGAATTTT
TRBD1 TRBJ1-2 TRBV10-3 NA CAISDPGQARGGYTF TGTGCCATCAGTGATCCAGGACAGGCCAGAGGTGGCTACACCTTC
TRBD2 TRBJ2-7 TRBV5-4 NA CASSYMNLAGSSYEQYF TGTGCCAGCAGCTACATGAATTTAGCGGGGAGCTCCTACGAGCAGTACTTC
TRBD1 TRBJ1-1 TRBV4-1 NA CASSQETRQGYPGTEAFF TGCGCCAGCAGCCAAGAAACCCGACAGGGATACCCCGGGACTGAAGCTTTCTTT
TRBD2 TRBJ2-7 TRBV4-1 few CASSERDLAYEQYF TGCGCCAGCAGCGAGCGGGACTTGGCCTACGAGCAGTACTTC
NA TRBJ1-5 TRBV5-1 NA CASSLGGGFGQPQHF TGCGCCAGCAGCCTGGGCGGAGGGTTCGGGCAGCCCCAGCATTTT
NA TRBJ2-3 TRBV29-1 NA CSAWTGTDTQYF TGCAGCGCCTGGACAGGCACAGATACGCAGTATTTT
TRBD1 TRBJ2-1 TRBV4-3 NA CASSLGQGNEQFF TGCGCCAGCAGCCTGGGACAGGGCAATGAGCAGTTCTTC
NA TRBJ1-2 TRBV4-3 few CASSQGGPSYGYTF TGCGCCAGCAGCCAGGGGGGACCGAGTTATGGCTACACCTTC
TRBD1 TRBJ2-2 TRBV6-4 few CASRQGVDTGELFF TGTGCCAGCAGGCAGGGGGTGGACACCGGGGAGCTGTTTTTT
NA TRBJ1-6 TRBV30 NA CAWSVQGPTVNSPLHF TGTGCCTGGAGTGTACAGGGACCAACAGTTAATTCACCCCTCCACTTT
TRBD1 TRBJ1-1 TRBV9 few CASSPTGGKAEAFF TGTGCCAGCAGCCCCACAGGGGGCAAAGCTGAAGCTTTCTTT
NA TRBJ1-2 TRBV6-1 NA CASSDPAMGSLYGYTF TGTGCCAGCAGTGACCCCGCCATGGGCAGTTTATATGGCTACACCTTC
TRBD1 TRBJ2-1 TRBV27 NA CASSKRADRAVYNEQFF TGTGCCAGCAGTAAACGGGCCGACAGGGCGGTCTACAATGAGCAGTTCTTC
NA TRBJ2-3 TRBV10-3 NA CAIRGAPHTDTQYF TGTGCCATCAGGGGAGCCCCTCACACAGATACGCAGTATTTT
NA TRBJ1-6 TRBV13 NA CASSPPQGPGSPLHF TGTGCCAGCAGCCCCCCACAGGGTCCGGGCTCACCCCTCCACTTT
NA TRBJ2-7 TRBV6-5 few CASSETTGYEQYF TGTGCCAGCAGTGAAACGACAGGCTACGAGCAGTACTTC
TRBD1 TRBJ1-2 TRBV5-4 NA CASSSRTGLRYTF TGTGCCAGCAGCTCGAGGACAGGGTTGCGCTACACCTTC
NA TRBJ1-5 TRBV4-3 NA CASSQRIGQPQNF TGCGCCAGCAGCCAACGAATAGGACAGCCCCAGAATTTT
NA TRBJ1-6 TRBV30 NA CAWSAGRNSPLHF TGTGCCTGGAGTGCGGGGAGAAATTCACCCCTCCACTTT
NA TRBJ1-1 TRBV6-5 NA CASSVNGESTEAFF TGTGCCAGCAGTGTAAATGGGGAGAGCACTGAAGCTTTCTTT
TRBD1 TRBJ1-2 TRBV4-3 NA CASSQVEGAPGGYPF TGCGCCAGCAGCCAAGTGGAGGGGGCGCCGGGTGGCTACCCCTTC
TRBD1 TRBJ2-7 TRBV5-1 NA CASSVTGAPYEQYF TGCGCCAGCAGCGTCACAGGGGCTCCCTACGAGCAGTACTTC
NA TRBJ2-1 TRBV29-1 NA CSVDIQGRIIF TGCAGCGTTGACATACAGGGGAGGATCATCTTC
TRBD1 TRBJ1-6 TRBV6-5 NA CASSPRGQRNSPLNF TGTGCCAGCAGCCCACGGGGACAGAGGAATTCACCCCTCAACTTT
NA TRBJ2-2 TRBV7-9 NA CSSSLEVRGRRTGELFF TGTTCCAGCAGCTTAGAGGTCAGGGGCCGACGTACCGGGGAGCTGTTTTTT
TRBD1 TRBJ1-5 TRBV5-6 NA CASSWGTEGQPQHF TGTGCCAGCAGCTGGGGGACAGAGGGTCAGCCCCAGCATTTT
NA TRBJ1-2 TRBV5-1 NA CASSLRGARDGYTF TGCGCCAGCAGCTTACGGGGGGCCCGTGATGGCTACACCTTC
NA TRBJ2-1 TRBV9 NA CASSVDTGPYNEQFF TGTGCCAGCAGCGTAGACACAGGCCCCTACAATGAGCAGTTCTTC
NA TRBJ2-7 TRBV7-9 NA CASRSQTGNEQYF TGTGCCAGCAGATCGCAAACAGGAAACGAGCAGTACTTC
NA TRBJ2-3 TRBV7-6 NA CASSFAGAMETQYF TGTGCCAGCAGCTTCGCGGGGGCTATGGAGACGCAGTATTTT